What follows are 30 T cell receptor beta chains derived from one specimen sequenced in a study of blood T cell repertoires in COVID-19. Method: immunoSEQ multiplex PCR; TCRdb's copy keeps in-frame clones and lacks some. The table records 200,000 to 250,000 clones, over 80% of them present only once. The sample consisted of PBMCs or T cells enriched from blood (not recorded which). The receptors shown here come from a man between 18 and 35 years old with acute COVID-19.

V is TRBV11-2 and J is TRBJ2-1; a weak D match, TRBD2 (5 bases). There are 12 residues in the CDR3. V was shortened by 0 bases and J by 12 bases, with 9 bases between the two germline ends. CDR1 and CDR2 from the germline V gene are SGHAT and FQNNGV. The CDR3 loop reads CASSLDGIVQFF. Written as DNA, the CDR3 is TGTGCCAGCAGCTTAGACGGGATAGTGCAGTTCTTC.

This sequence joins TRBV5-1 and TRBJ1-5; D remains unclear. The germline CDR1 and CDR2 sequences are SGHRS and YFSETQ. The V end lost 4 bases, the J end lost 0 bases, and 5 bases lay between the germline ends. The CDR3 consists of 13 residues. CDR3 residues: CASSEGSNQPQHF. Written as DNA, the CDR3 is TGCGCCAGCAGCGAGGGTAGCAATCAGCCCCAGCATTTT.

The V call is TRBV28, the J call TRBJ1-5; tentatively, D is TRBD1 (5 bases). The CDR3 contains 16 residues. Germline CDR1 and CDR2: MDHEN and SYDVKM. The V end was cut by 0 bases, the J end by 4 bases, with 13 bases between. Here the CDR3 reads CASSLWSQGWNQPQHF. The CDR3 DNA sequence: TGTGCCAGCAGTTTATGGTCGCAGGGATGGAATCAGCCCCAGCATTTT.

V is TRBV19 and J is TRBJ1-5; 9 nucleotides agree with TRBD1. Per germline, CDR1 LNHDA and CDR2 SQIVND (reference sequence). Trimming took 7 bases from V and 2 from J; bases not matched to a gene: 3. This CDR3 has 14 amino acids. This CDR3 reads CASKQGAGNQPQHF. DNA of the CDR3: TGTGCCAGTAAACAGGGGGCCGGCAATCAGCCCCAGCATTTT.

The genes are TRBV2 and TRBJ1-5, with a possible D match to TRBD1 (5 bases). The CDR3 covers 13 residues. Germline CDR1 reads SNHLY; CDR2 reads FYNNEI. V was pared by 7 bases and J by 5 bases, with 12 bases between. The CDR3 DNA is TGTGCCAGCACAGGGAGGGGTGATCAGCCCCAGCATTTT. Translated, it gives CASTGRGDQPQHF.

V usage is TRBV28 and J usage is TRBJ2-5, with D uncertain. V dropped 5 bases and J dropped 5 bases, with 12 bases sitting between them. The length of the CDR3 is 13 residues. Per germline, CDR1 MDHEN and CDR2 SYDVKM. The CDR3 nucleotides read TGTGCCAGCAGTCCGGTAAACTGGGAGACCCAGTACTTC. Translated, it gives CASSPVNWETQYF.

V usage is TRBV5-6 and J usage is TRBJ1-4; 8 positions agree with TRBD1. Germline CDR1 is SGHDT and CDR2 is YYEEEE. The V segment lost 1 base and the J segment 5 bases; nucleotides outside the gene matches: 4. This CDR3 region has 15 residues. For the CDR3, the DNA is TGTGCCAGCAGCTTGAGTACAGGGGGAAATGAAAAACTGTTTTTT. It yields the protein CASSLSTGGNEKLFF.

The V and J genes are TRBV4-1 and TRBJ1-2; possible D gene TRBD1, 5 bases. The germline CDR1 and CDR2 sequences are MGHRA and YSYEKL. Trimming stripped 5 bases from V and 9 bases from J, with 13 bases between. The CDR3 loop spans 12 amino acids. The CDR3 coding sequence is TGCGCCAGCAGCTCCGCCGCAGGGAGCTACACCTTC. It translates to CASSSAAGSYTF.

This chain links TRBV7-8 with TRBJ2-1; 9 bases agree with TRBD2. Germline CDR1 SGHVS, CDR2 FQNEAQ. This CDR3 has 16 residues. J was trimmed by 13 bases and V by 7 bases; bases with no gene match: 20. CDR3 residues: CASNPIPRGRVKFQFF. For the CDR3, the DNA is TGTGCCAGCAACCCTATCCCCCGCGGGAGGGTCAAATTTCAGTTCTTC.

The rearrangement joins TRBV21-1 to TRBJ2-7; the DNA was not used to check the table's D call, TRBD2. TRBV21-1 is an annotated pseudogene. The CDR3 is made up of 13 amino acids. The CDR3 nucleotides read TGTGCCAGCAGCACGATACGGGGATACGAGCAGTACTTC. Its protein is CASSTIRGYEQYF.

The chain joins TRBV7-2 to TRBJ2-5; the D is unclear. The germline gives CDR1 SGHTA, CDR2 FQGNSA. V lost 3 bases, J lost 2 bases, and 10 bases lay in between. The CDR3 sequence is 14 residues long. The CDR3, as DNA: TGTGCCAGCAGCTTCAATTTCGGTCAAGAGACCCAGTACTTC. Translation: CASSFNFGQETQYF.

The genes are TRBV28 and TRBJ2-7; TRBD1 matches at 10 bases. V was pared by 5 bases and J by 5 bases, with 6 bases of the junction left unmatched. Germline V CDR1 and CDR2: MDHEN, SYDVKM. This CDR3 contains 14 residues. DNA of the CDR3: TGTGCCAGCAGTATGACAGGGGGCTACCACGAGCAGTACTTC. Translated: CASSMTGGYHEQYF.

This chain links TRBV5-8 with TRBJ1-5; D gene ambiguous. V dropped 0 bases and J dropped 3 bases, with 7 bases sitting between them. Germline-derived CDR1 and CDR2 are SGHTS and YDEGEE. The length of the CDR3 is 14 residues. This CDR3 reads CASSLDRPNQPQHF. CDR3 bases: TGTGCCAGCAGCTTGGACAGACCCAATCAGCCCCAGCATTTT.

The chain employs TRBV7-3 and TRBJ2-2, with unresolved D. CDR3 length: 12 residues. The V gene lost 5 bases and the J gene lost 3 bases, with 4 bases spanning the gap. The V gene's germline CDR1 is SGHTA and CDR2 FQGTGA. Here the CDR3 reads CASSTDTGELFF. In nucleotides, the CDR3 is TGTGCCAGCAGCACGGACACCGGGGAGCTGTTTTTT. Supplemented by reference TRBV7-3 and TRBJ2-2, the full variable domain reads GAGVSQTPSNKVTEKGKYVELRCDPISGHTALYWYRQSLGQGPEFLIYFQGTGAADDSGLPNDRFFAVRPEGSVSTLKIQRTERGDSAVYLCASSTDTGELFFGEGSRLTVL.

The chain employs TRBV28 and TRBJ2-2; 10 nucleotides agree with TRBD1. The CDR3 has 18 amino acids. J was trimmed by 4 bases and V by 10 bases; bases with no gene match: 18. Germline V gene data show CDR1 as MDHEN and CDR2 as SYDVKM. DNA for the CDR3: TGTGCCACCAACTCCGGGACAGGGGTTTTTTTCGGCACCGGGGAGCTGTTTTTT. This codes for CATNSGTGVFFGTGELFF.

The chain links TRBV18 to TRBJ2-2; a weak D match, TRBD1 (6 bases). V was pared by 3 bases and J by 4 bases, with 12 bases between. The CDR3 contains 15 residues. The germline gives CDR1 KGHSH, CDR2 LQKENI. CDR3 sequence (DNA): TGTGCCAGCTCACCCAACAGGGATGCCACCGGGGAGCTGTTTTTT. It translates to CASSPNRDATGELFF.

Written as DNA, the CDR3 is TGTGCCAGCAGTGAATATATAGGGGCACACCAAGAGACCCAGTACTTC. Translating it yields CASSEYIGAHQETQYF. The rearrangement uses TRBV25-1 and TRBJ2-5; possible D gene TRBD1, 5 bases. The CDR3 is made up of 16 amino acids. In germline, CDR1 is MGHDK, CDR2 SYGVNS. V was trimmed by 0 bases and J by 0 bases, leaving 11 bases between them.

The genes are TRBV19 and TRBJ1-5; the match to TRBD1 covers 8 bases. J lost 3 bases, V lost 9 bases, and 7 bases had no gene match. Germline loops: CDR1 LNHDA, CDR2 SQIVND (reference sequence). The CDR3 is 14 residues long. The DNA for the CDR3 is TGTGCCAGCCAGGGACAGGCCATCAATCAGCCCCAGCATTTT. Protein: CASQGQAINQPQHF.

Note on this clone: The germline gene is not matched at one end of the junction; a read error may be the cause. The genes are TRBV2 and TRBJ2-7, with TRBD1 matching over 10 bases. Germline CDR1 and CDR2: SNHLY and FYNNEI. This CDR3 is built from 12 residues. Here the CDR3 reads CASSGDRGFGRF. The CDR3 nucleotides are TGTGCCAGCAGTGGGGACAGGGGCTTCGGGCGATTC.

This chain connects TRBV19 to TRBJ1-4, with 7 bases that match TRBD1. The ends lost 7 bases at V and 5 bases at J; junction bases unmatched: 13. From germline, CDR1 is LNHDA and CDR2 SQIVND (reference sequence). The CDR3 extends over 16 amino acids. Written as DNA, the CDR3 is TGTGCCAGTACCCATTTTTCGGGGACAGAAAATGAAAAACTGTTTTTT. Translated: CASTHFSGTENEKLFF.

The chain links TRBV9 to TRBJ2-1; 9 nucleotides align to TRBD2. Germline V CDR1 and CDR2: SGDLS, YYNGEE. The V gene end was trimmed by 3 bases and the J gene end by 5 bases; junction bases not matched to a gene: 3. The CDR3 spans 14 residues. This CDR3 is CASSASGINNEQFF. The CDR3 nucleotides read TGTGCCAGCAGCGCTAGCGGGATCAACAATGAGCAGTTCTTC.

CDR3 sequence reads: CASSRGTGGSYNEQFF. The CDR3 DNA follows: TGCGCCAGCAGCAGAGGGACAGGGGGCTCCTACAATGAGCAGTTCTTC. The V gene is TRBV5-1, the J gene TRBJ2-1; TRBD1 agrees at 11 bases. With 4 bases clipped from V and 0 bases from J, the junction kept 3 bases outside the gene matches. The CDR3 covers 16 residues. The germline CDR1 and CDR2 sequences are SGHRS and YFSETQ.

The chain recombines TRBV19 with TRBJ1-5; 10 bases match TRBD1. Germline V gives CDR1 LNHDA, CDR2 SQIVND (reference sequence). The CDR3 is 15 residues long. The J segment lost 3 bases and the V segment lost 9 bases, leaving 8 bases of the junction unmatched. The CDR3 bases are TGTGCCAGCACCTTCGACAGGGGGCTCAATCAGCCCCAGCATTTT. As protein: CASTFDRGLNQPQHF.

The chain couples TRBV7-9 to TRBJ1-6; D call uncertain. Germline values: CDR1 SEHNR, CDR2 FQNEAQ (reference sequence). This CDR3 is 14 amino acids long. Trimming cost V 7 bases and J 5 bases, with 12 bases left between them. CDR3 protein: CASTSGLDNSPLHF. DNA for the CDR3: TGTGCCAGCACGAGTGGCCTAGATAATTCACCCCTCCACTTT.

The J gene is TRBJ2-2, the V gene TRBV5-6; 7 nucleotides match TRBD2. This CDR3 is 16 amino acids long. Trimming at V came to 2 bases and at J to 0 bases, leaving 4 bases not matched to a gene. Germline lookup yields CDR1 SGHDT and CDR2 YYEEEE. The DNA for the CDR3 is TGTGCCAGCAGCTTTGGCGGGAGTCCGAACACCGGGGAGCTGTTTTTT. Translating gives CASSFGGSPNTGELFF.

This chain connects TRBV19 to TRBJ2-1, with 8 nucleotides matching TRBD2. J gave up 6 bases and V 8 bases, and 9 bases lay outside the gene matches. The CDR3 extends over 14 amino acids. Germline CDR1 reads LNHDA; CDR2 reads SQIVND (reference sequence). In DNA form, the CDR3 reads TGTGCCAGTCGGCGACTAGCGACGGGCAATGAGCAGTTCTTC. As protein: CASRRLATGNEQFF.

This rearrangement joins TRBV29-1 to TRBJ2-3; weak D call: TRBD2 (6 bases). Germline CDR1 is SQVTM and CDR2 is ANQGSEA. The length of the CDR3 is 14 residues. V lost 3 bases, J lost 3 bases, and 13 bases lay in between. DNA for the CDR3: TGCAGCGTTGATTCCGGCCGGGGGACAGATACGCAGTATTTT. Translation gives CSVDSGRGTDTQYF.

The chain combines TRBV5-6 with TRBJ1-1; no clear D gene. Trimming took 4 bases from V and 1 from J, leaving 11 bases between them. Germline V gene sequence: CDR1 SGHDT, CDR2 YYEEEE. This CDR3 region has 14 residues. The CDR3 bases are TGTGCCAGCAGCCTGGGGAGGTCGAACACTGAAGCTTTCTTT. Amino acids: CASSLGRSNTEAFF.

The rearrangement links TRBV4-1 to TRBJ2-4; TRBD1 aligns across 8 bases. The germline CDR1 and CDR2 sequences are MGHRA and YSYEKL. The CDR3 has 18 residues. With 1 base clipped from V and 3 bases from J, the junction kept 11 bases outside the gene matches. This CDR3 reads CASSQAVRQGKYKNIQYF. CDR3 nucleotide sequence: TGCGCCAGCAGCCAAGCTGTCCGACAGGGGAAATACAAAAACATTCAGTACTTC.

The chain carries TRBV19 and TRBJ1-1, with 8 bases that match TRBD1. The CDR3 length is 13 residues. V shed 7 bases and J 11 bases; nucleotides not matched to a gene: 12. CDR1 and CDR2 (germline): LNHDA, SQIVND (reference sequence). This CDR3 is CASNSRQGRMAFF. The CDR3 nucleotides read TGTGCCAGTAACTCAAGACAGGGGCGGATGGCTTTCTTT.